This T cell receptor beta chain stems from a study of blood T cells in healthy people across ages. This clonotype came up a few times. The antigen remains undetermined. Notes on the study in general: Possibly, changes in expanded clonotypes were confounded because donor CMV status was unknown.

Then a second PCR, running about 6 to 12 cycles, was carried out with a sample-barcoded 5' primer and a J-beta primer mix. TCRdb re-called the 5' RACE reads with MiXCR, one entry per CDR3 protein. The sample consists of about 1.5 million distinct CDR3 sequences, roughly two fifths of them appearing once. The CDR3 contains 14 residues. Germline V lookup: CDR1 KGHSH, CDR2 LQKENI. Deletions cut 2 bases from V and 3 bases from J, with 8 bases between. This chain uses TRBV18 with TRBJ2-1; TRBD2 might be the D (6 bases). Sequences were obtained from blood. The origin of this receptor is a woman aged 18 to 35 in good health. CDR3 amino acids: CASSPMRDYNEQFF. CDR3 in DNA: TGTGCCAGCTCACCAATGCGGGACTACAATGAGCAGTTCTTC.